Below, one T cell receptor beta chain is given with its context. Its target is unknown. These data come from a study of T cells in Graves' hyperthyroidism and ophthalmopathy. General observations from the study: The model's output predicted ophthalmopathy at a median of 6.5 months prior to onset.

Patients aged 18 to 65 had newly diagnosed hyperthyroidism lasting under 2 months. Every diagnosis used clinical symptoms, serum thyroxine and TRAb, thyroid ultrasound and orbital computed tomography. Amplified regions were TCR beta CDR3 sequences from RNA transcripts. The TCR CDR3 first-round RT-PCR relied on the HTBI primer set. Using its own MiXCR run on the multiplex PCR reads, TCRdb lists one record per CDR3 protein. Here the sample spans a few hundred thousand distinct CDR3 sequences, around 14% being singletons. After removal of 2 bases from V and 1 base from J, the junction contained 12 bases not matched to a gene. Germline CDR1 SGHTA, CDR2 FQGTGA. The CDR3 is 18 residues long.

V is TRBV7-3 and J is TRBJ2-7; TRBD1 agrees at 9 bases. The TCR originated in a woman in her 30s with Graves' hyperthyroidism. Sequenced input: blood. CDR3 protein: CASSLGLGDRVFSYEQYF. The CDR3 region has the DNA TGTGCCAGCAGCTTAGGTCTCGGGGACAGGGTTTTTTCCTACGAGCAGTACTTC.